This TCR beta chain was sequenced during a study of cytotoxic CD8 clonotypes in ibrutinib-treated CLL. This clone appeared a few times. Its antigen remains unknown. The study, taken as a whole, reports: Different sampling times were used for sustained-remission and progressing patients.

Produced via immunoSEQ multiplex PCR; TCRdb's table is partial and in-frame only. In the table there are roughly 170,000 clones, more than 80% of which are singletons. V lost 1 base and J lost 0, with 7 bases in between. CDR3 length equals 15 residues. Per germline, CDR1 LNHDA and CDR2 SQIVND (reference sequence). The V call is TRBV19, the J call TRBJ1-5, with unresolved D. The receptor was isolated from a human donor with chronic lymphocytic leukemia. Sequences were derived from PBMCs, sampled after 24 months of ibrutinib treatment. CDR3 bases: TGTGCCAGTAGTATAGGAGGGCGTAGCAATCAGCCCCAGCATTTT. It is translated as CASSIGGRSNQPQHF. Looking up the rest from reference TRBV19 and TRBJ1-5 gives the full variable domain: DGGITQSPKYLFRKEGQNVTLSCEQNLNHDAMYWYRQDPGQGLRLIYYSQIVNDFQKGDIAEGYSVSREKKESFPLTVTSAQKNPTAFYLCASSIGGRSNQPQHFGDGTRLSIL.